This TCR beta chain was obtained from a study of cytomegalovirus exposure and HLA in healthy donors. As for the study in general: Falling in the Caucasian-associated ancestry cluster were 80% to 85% of approximately 410 genotyped donors.

The trim removed 4 bases at V and 5 bases at J, leaving 6 bases unmatched. Per the germline V gene, CDR1 is SGDLS and CDR2 is YYNGEE. CDR3 size: 15 residues. A multiplex PCR was run with 60 Vbeta primers and 13 Jbeta primers. The repertoire was sequenced with immunoSEQ multiplex PCR; TCRdb's copy has only in-frame clones and lacks some. The sample comprises about 170,000 clones, about four fifths of which are singletons, and 6% to 7.5% rests with the top ten. The chain links TRBV9 to TRBJ2-2; 9 bases line up with TRBD1. Sequences were obtained from PBMCs. This receptor was taken from a man aged 30 to 45 in good health and CMV-seropositive. The CDR3 DNA follows: TGTGCCAGCAGCTCCCAGACAGGGGGTACCGGGGAGCTGTTTTTT. Translation: CASSSQTGGTGELFF.